The T cell receptor (beta chain) described here comes from a study of blood T cell repertoires in COVID-19. Turning to the study itself: From the United States, Italy and Spain came samples of acute and convalescent COVID-19. Nucleic acid was either cDNA or gDNA, and it came from T cells, B-cell-depleted T cells, or PBMCs.

Per the study methods: It was from reference gene primer amplification that nucleated cell counts were estimated. Measured with immunoSEQ multiplex PCR; TCRdb has only the in-frame clones, and not every one. V and J calls and clone size come straight from that table; D and trimming were deduced from the DNA. The profile shows about 140,000 clones, over 70% of them singletons. Germline lookup yields CDR1 MNHEY and CDR2 SVGAGI. The CDR3 totals 15 residues. V lost 6 bases and J lost 1, with 16 bases in between. Input material: peripheral blood. The rearrangement links TRBV6-5 to TRBJ2-7; D possibly corresponds to TRBD1 (7 bases). The TCR sequence derives from a man aged 65 to 79 who had recovered from COVID-19. The CDR3 protein is CASRKDREASYEQYF. CDR3 sequence (DNA): TGTGCCAGCAGGAAAGACAGGGAGGCGTCCTACGAGCAGTACTTC.